The T cell receptor beta chain described here comes from a study of T-cell reconstitution after alpha-beta-depleted transplantation in children. Findings and caveats of the study: For some patients, TCRbeta diversity was high at day 60 because of recipient T cells and thymic progenitors that survived. Roughly two months post-transplant, alpha-beta T cells reportedly originated from several hundred graft clones that had expanded. Among T cells one year after transplant, newly produced cells accounted for most counts and diversity.

This CDR3 is 14 amino acids long. Trimming removed 0 bases from V and 4 bases from J, with 9 bases in between. Germline V lookup: CDR1 SEHNR, CDR2 FQNEAQ (reference sequence). Unique molecular identifiers were incorporated into the prepared TCRbeta library. TCRdb passed the PCR reads through MiXCR, listing each CDR3 protein once. Of fewer than 550,000 distinct CDR3 sequences in the sample, over 9.5% were seen once. For this clonotype: What it binds is unknown.

Sequenced material: PBMCs, mostly from graft donor cells, taken 180 days after TCRalphabeta/CD19-depleted stem cell transplant. The rearrangement joins TRBV7-9 to TRBJ2-5, with a possible D match to TRBD2 (5 bases). The sequence derives from a female patient aged 2-9 years who had a stem cell transplant for aplastic anemia, so the T cells may come from the graft donor. CDR3 bases: TGTGCCAGCAGCTTAGCCACTAGAAGAGAGACCCAGTACTTC. It yields the protein CASSLATRRETQYF.